The 22 T cell receptor beta chains given below trace back to one sample, sequenced in a study of radiotherapy plus CTLA-4 blockade in lung cancer. Assay used: immunoSEQ multiplex PCR; TCRdb lists only in-frame clones, some missing. The table has around 82,000 clones, about 87% seen once. The starting material was peripheral blood, obtained from a patient treated with radiotherapy plus ipilimumab. The source is a human donor with non-small cell lung cancer that progressed on radiotherapy plus ipilimumab.

V gene TRBV4-3 combines with J gene TRBJ1-1, with D possibly being TRBD1 (6 bases). The CDR3 contains 15 residues. Per germline, CDR1 LGHNA and CDR2 YSLEER. V was trimmed by 0 bases and J by 1 base, leaving 9 bases between them. In DNA form, the CDR3 reads TGCGCCAGCAGCCAAGATAGGGGACAGAACACTGAAGCTTTCTTT. It yields the protein CASSQDRGQNTEAFF.

This chain joins TRBV5-4 and TRBJ2-7, with 10 bases lining up with TRBD2. Losses at the gene ends were 4 bases for V and 4 bases for J; bases not matched to a gene: 5. The CDR3 runs to 14 residues. The germline V gene has CDR1 SGHNT and CDR2 YYREEE (reference sequence). The CDR3 nucleotides read TGTGCCAGCAGCCCGGGGACTAGCGTTTACGAGCAGTACTTC. Its protein is CASSPGTSVYEQYF.

The J gene is TRBJ1-2, the V gene TRBV19; D is perhaps TRBD1 (6 bases). There are 15 residues in the CDR3. CDR1 and CDR2 from the germline V gene are LNHDA and SQIVND (reference sequence). The germline V and J ends were trimmed by 2 bases and 5 bases, with 15 bases remaining between them. This chain's CDR3 is CASSITGGQKYGYTF. As DNA, the CDR3 is TGTGCCAGTAGTATAACCGGGGGCCAGAAGTATGGCTACACCTTC.

This chain connects TRBV11-2 to TRBJ1-3; D gene uncertain. V lost 0 bases and J 0 bases, leaving 9 bases between the germline ends. Germline V gene data show CDR1 as SGHAT and CDR2 as FQNNGV. This CDR3 region has 16 residues. Here the CDR3 DNA reads TGTGCCAGCAGCTTAGATAGGCCCCACTCTGGAAACACCATATATTTT. Residues: CASSLDRPHSGNTIYF.

This chain connects TRBV19 to TRBJ2-2; D not resolved. CDR1 and CDR2 (germline): LNHDA, SQIVND (reference sequence). The CDR3 loop spans 13 amino acids. The V gene lost 5 bases and the J gene lost 4 bases, with 8 bases spanning the gap. CDR3 DNA: TGTGCCAGTAGTGCAGCGTTCACCGGGGAGCTGTTTTTT. It codes for CASSAAFTGELFF.

The DNA of the CDR3 is TGTGCCAGCAGCTTAGGCAGGGGGCACGGCTACACCTTC. It encodes CASSLGRGHGYTF. The chain joins TRBV7-9 to TRBJ1-2, with TRBD1 matching 8 bases. CDR1 and CDR2 from the germline V gene are SEHNR and FQNEAQ (reference sequence). Losses at the gene ends were 1 base for V and 8 bases for J; bases not matched to a gene: 3. This CDR3 region has 13 residues. The full variable domain, rest sourced from reference TRBV7-9 and TRBJ1-2, is DTGVSQNPRHKITKRGQNVTFRCDPISEHNRLYWYRQTLGQGPEFLTYFQNEAQLEKSRLLSDRFSAERPKGSFSTLEIQRTEQGDSAMYLCASSLGRGHGYTFGSGTRLTVV.

The J gene is TRBJ2-7, the V gene TRBV7-8; 9 nucleotides agree with TRBD2. The CDR3 is made up of 16 amino acids. The ends lost 3 bases at V and 5 bases at J; junction bases unmatched: 11. Germline values: CDR1 SGHVS, CDR2 FQNEAQ. The CDR3: CASSFMTAGGPNEQYF. CDR3 nucleotides: TGTGCCAGCAGCTTTATGACGGCGGGAGGGCCTAACGAGCAGTACTTC.

J is TRBJ1-3 and V is TRBV4-3; D might be TRBD1 (5 bases). In germline, CDR1 is LGHNA, CDR2 YSLEER. Trimming shortened V by 4 bases and J by 0 bases, and 13 bases separated the two germline ends. The CDR3 runs 16 residues. The CDR3 DNA reads TGCGCCAGCAGCCCCCAGGGCGGGCCCTCTGGAAACACCATATATTTT. This gives the protein CASSPQGGPSGNTIYF.

This chain links TRBV29-1 with TRBJ1-1; D gene unclear. Trimming stripped 4 bases from V and 2 bases from J, with 17 bases between. Per germline, CDR1 SQVTM and CDR2 ANQGSEA. There are 15 residues in the CDR3. CDR3: CSVVGVPAGNTEAFF. The CDR3, as DNA: TGCAGCGTTGTGGGAGTTCCGGCGGGAAACACTGAAGCTTTCTTT.

The V and J genes are TRBV27 and TRBJ1-2; TRBD1 agrees at 8 bases. This CDR3 is 14 amino acids long. Losses at the gene ends were 6 bases for V and 5 bases for J; bases not matched to a gene: 8. Germline CDR1 and CDR2: MNHEY and SMNVEV (reference sequence). The CDR3 is CASSSQGARYGYTF. The CDR3 region has the DNA TGTGCCAGCAGCTCCCAGGGGGCGAGGTATGGCTACACCTTC.

This chain connects TRBV5-1 to TRBJ1-3, with a tentative D call TRBD1 (6 bases). The CDR3 loop spans 14 amino acids. V was shortened by 5 bases and J by 3 bases, with 12 bases between the two germline ends. CDR1 is SGHRS and CDR2 is YFSETQ in the germline V gene. Here the CDR3 reads CASRGGLGGNTIYF. The CDR3, as DNA: TGCGCCAGCAGAGGGGGGCTGGGTGGAAACACCATATATTTT.

The chain employs TRBV6-1 and TRBJ1-5; D not resolved. The V gene's germline CDR1 is MNHNS and CDR2 SASEGT. The CDR3 totals 14 residues. Trimming took off 3 bases at V and 5 bases at J, with 11 bases between the two ends. The CDR3 spells CASSDITRDQPQHF. CDR3 nucleotide sequence: TGTGCCAGCAGTGACATTACGAGGGATCAGCCCCAGCATTTT.

V is TRBV5-1 and J is TRBJ1-2; no reliable D call. V was trimmed by 9 bases and J by 4 bases, leaving 28 bases between them. CDR1 SGHRS and CDR2 YFSETQ come from the germline V gene. The CDR3 covers 17 residues. The chain's CDR3 is CATPGNWESTHLYGYTF. CDR3 DNA: TGCGCCACCCCAGGTAACTGGGAATCCACACACCTCTATGGCTACACCTTC.

The V call is TRBV4-1, the J call TRBJ1-2; 9 bases are shared with TRBD1. Germline V gene lookup returns CDR1 MGHRA and CDR2 YSYEKL. CDR3 length: 16 amino acids. Trimming at V came to 1 base and at J to 3 bases, leaving 6 bases not matched to a gene. The CDR3 reads CASSQGPGQGHYGYTF. The CDR3 DNA is TGCGCCAGCAGCCAAGGACCGGGACAGGGACACTATGGCTACACCTTC.

Note on this clone: Germline and junction disagree at one end, which may indicate a read error. The chain combines TRBV2 with TRBJ1-5, with D perhaps matching TRBD1 (6 bases). This CDR3 comprises 11 residues. Germline CDR1 is SNHLY and CDR2 is FYNNEI. The CDR3 bases are TGTGCCAGCAGTGAGCGACAGTGGGGGCTTTTT. Its protein is CASSERQWGLF.

This chain connects TRBV5-1 to TRBJ2-3; 10 positions match TRBD2. The junction had 5 bases not matched to a gene; V was cut back by 2 bases and J by 2 bases. The CDR3 runs 16 residues. CDR1 is SGHRS, CDR2 YFSETQ, per germline. This CDR3 reads CASSFLAGAPTDTQYF. CDR3 DNA: TGCGCCAGCAGCTTCCTAGCGGGGGCCCCCACAGATACGCAGTATTTT.

V usage is TRBV9 and J usage is TRBJ2-5; maybe TRBD1 (5 bases). Germline CDR1 reads SGDLS; CDR2 reads YYNGEE. The ends were cut back, 3 bases at V and 1 base at J, with 10 bases in the middle. The CDR3 contains 14 residues. Written as DNA, the CDR3 is TGTGCCAGCAGCGCCCCGGACACCCAAGAGACCCAGTACTTC. It codes for CASSAPDTQETQYF.

This clone was detected a few times. CDR3 sequence: CASSAQGHPYEQYF. The CDR3 region has the DNA TGTGCCAGTAGTGCACAGGGACATCCCTACGAGCAGTACTTC. The chain has TRBV19 and TRBJ2-7; D might be TRBD1 (6 bases). Germline V gene lookup returns CDR1 LNHDA and CDR2 SQIVND (reference sequence). V dropped 5 bases and J dropped 2 bases, with 13 bases sitting between them. This CDR3 comprises 14 residues.

The chain carries TRBV18 and TRBJ1-4, with 10 bases fitting TRBD1. CDR3 size: 16 residues. V lost 0 bases, J lost 5 bases, and 3 bases stayed unmatched. Germline CDR1 KGHSH, CDR2 LQKENI. The CDR3 DNA reads TGTGCCAGCTCACCACCGATGGGACAGGGGAATGAAAAACTGTTTTTT. It translates to CASSPPMGQGNEKLFF.

The chain employs TRBV6-5 and TRBJ2-7, with 7 bases matching TRBD2. V trimming: 5 bases; J trimming: 1 base; junction bases outside the gene matches: 8. The CDR3 spans 15 residues. From germline, CDR1 is MNHEY and CDR2 SVGAGI. CDR3: CASSRAGRSSYEQYF. The CDR3 DNA reads as TGTGCCAGCAGTAGAGCCGGGAGGAGTTCCTACGAGCAGTACTTC.

This clone has only one observation. V usage is TRBV5-8 and J usage is TRBJ2-7; perhaps TRBD2 as D (6 bases). Trimming took 2 bases from V and 4 from J, leaving 16 bases between them. The CDR3 is 15 amino acids. Germline assignment: CDR1 SGHTS and CDR2 YDEGEE. CDR3 nucleotide sequence: TGTGCCAGCAGCTTTGAGCGGAGGGGCCTTTACGAGCAGTACTTC. Translation gives CASSFERRGLYEQYF.

The chain recombines TRBV27 with TRBJ2-7; 15 nucleotides align to TRBD2. The CDR3 loop spans 16 amino acids. Germline V gene lookup returns CDR1 MNHEY and CDR2 SMNVEV (reference sequence). With V trimmed by 2 bases and J by 9 bases, 8 bases remained unmatched. The CDR3 here is CASSLGLAGGTHTQYF. DNA for the CDR3: TGTGCCAGCAGTTTAGGACTAGCGGGAGGGACCCACACGCAGTACTTC.